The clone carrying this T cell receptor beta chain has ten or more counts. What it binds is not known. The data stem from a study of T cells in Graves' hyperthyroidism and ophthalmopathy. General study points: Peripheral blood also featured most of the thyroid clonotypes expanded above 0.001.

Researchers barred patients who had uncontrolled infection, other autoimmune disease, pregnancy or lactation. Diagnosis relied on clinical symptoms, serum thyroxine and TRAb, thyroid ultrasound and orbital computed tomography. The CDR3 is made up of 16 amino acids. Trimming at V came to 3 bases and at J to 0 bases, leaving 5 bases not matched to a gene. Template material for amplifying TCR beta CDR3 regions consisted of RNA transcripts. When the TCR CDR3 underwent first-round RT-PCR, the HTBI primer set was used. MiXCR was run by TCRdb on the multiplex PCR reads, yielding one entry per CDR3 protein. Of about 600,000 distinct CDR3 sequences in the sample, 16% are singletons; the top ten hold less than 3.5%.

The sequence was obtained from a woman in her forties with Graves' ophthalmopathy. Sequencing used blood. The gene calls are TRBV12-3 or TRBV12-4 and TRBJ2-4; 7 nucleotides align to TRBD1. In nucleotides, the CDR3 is TGTGCCAGCAGTTTGCAACAGGGGATAGCCAAAAACATTCAGTACTTC. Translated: CASSLQQGIAKNIQYF.